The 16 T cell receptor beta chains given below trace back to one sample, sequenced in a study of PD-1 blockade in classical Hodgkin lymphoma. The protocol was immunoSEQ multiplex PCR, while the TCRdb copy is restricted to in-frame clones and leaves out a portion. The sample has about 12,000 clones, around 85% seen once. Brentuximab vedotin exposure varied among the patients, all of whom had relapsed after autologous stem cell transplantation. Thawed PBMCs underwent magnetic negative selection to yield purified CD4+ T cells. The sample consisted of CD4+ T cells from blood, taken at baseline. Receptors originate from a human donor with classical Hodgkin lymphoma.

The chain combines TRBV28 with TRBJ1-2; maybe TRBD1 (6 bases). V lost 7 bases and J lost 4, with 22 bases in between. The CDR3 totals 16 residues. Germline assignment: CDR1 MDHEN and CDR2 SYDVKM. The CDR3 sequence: CASTASIGGGVYGYTF. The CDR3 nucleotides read TGTGCCAGCACTGCGAGTATCGGAGGGGGAGTCTATGGCTACACCTTC.

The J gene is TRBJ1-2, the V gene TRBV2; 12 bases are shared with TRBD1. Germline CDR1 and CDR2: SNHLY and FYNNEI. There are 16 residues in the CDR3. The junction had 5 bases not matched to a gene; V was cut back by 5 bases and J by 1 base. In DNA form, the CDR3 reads TGTGCCAGCAGTCGGGACAGGGGGCTGGGTAACTATGGCTACACCTTC. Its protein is CASSRDRGLGNYGYTF. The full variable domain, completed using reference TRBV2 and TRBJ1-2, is EPEVTQTPSHQVTQMGQEVILRCVPISNHLYFYWYRQILGQKVEFLVSFYNNEISEKSEIFDDQFSVERPDGSNFTLKIRSTKLEDSAMYFCASSRDRGLGNYGYTFGSGTRLTVV.

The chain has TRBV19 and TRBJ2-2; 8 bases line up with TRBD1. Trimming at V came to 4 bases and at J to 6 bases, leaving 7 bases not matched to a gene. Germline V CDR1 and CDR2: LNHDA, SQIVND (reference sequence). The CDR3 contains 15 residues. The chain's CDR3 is CASSNHRQGSGELFF. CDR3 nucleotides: TGTGCCAGTAGTAACCACCGACAGGGGTCCGGGGAGCTGTTTTTT.

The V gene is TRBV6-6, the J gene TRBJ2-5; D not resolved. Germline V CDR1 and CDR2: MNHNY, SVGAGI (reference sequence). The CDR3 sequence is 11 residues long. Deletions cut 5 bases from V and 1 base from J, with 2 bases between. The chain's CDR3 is CASSSQETQYF. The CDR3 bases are TGTGCCAGCAGTAGCCAAGAGACCCAGTACTTC.

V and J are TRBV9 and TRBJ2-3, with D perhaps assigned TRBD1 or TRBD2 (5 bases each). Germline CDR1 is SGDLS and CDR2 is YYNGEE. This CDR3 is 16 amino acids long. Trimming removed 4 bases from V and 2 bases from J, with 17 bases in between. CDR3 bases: TGTGCCAGCAGCCAGAGGGTTTTGGGGCACACAGATACGCAGTATTTT. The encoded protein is CASSQRVLGHTDTQYF. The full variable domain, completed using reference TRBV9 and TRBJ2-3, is DSGVTQTPKHLITATGQRVTLRCSPRSGDLSVYWYQQSLDQGLQFLIQYYNGEERAKGNILERFSAQQFPDLHSELNLSSLELGDSALYFCASSQRVLGHTDTQYFGPGTRLTVL.

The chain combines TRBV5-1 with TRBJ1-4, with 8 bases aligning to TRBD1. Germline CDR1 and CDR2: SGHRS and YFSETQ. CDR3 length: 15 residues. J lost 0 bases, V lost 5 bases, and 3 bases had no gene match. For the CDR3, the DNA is TGCGCCAGCAGGCGGACAGGGCCAACTAATGAAAAACTGTTTTTT. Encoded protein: CASRRTGPTNEKLFF.

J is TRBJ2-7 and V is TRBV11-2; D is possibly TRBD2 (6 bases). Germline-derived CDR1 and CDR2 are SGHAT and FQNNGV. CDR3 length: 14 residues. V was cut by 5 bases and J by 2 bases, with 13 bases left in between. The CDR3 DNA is TGTGCCAGCAGCCATTGGGAGGTTCCCTACGAGCAGTACTTC. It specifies CASSHWEVPYEQYF.

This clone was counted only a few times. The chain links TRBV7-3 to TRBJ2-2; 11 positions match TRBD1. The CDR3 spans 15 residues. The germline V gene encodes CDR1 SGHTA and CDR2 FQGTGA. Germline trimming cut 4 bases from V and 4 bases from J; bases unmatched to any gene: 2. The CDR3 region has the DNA TGTGCCAGCAGCTCCGGGACAGGGGGCACCGGGGAGCTGTTTTTT. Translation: CASSSGTGGTGELFF.

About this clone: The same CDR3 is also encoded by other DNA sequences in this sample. The CDR3 region is CASSPWTSSTDTQYF. Written as DNA, the CDR3 is TGTGCCAGCAGCCCTTGGACTAGCAGTACAGATACGCAGTATTTT. V is TRBV11-2 and J is TRBJ2-3; 8 bases align to TRBD2. Germline CDR1 is SGHAT and CDR2 is FQNNGV. The CDR3 spans 15 residues. Trimming took 5 bases from V and 3 from J; bases not matched to a gene: 7.

The CDR3 nucleotides are TGTGCCAGCTCACCACCGGGGGGAGTAAGCTATGGCTACACCTTC. Translated: CASSPPGGVSYGYTF. J is TRBJ1-2 and V is TRBV18, with D maybe TRBD1 (5 bases). The CDR3 is 15 amino acids. Trimming cost V 0 bases and J 4 bases, with 12 bases left between them. Per germline, CDR1 KGHSH and CDR2 LQKENI.

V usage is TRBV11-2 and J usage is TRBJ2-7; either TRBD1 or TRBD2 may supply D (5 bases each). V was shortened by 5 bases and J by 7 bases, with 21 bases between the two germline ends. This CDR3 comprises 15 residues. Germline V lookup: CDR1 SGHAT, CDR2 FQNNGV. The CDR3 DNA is TGTGCCAGCAGCACCCGTAGGGGCGGGCGATTTGAGCAGTACTTC. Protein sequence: CASSTRRGGRFEQYF.

The CDR3 DNA is TGTGCCAGCAGCCAAGAGAGAGACTCCGCCTACGAGCAGTACTTC. This gives the protein CASSQERDSAYEQYF. The rearrangement links TRBV4-2 to TRBJ2-7, with no clear D. The CDR3 has 15 amino acids. Germline CDR1 is LGHNA and CDR2 is YNFKEQ. With 0 bases removed from V and 2 bases from J, the gap between germline ends came to 11 bases.

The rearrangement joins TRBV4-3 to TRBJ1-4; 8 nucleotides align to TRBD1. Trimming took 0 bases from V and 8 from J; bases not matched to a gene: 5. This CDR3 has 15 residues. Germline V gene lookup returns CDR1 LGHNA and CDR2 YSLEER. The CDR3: CASSQDRAGGEKLFF. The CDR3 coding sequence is TGCGCCAGCAGCCAAGATAGGGCAGGGGGCGAAAAACTGTTTTTT.

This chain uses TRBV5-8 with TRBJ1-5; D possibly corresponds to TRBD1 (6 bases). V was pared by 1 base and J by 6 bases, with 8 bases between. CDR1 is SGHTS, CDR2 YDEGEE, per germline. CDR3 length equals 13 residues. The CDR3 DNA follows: TGTGCCAGCAGCTTGCGGGGGCTTCAGCCCCAGCATTTT. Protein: CASSLRGLQPQHF.

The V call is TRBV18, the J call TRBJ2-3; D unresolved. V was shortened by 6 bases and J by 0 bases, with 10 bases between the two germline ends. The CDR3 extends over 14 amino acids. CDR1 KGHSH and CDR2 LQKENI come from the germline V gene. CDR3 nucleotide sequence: TGTGCCAGCTCGCAATTACCTAGCACAGATACGCAGTATTTT. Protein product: CASSQLPSTDTQYF.

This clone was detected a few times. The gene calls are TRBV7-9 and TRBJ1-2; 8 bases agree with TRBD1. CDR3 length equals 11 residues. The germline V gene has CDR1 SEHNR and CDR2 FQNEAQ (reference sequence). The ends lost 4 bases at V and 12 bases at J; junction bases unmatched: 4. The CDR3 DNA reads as TGTGCCAGCAGCTCAGACAGGGGCGACACCTTC. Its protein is CASSSDRGDTF.